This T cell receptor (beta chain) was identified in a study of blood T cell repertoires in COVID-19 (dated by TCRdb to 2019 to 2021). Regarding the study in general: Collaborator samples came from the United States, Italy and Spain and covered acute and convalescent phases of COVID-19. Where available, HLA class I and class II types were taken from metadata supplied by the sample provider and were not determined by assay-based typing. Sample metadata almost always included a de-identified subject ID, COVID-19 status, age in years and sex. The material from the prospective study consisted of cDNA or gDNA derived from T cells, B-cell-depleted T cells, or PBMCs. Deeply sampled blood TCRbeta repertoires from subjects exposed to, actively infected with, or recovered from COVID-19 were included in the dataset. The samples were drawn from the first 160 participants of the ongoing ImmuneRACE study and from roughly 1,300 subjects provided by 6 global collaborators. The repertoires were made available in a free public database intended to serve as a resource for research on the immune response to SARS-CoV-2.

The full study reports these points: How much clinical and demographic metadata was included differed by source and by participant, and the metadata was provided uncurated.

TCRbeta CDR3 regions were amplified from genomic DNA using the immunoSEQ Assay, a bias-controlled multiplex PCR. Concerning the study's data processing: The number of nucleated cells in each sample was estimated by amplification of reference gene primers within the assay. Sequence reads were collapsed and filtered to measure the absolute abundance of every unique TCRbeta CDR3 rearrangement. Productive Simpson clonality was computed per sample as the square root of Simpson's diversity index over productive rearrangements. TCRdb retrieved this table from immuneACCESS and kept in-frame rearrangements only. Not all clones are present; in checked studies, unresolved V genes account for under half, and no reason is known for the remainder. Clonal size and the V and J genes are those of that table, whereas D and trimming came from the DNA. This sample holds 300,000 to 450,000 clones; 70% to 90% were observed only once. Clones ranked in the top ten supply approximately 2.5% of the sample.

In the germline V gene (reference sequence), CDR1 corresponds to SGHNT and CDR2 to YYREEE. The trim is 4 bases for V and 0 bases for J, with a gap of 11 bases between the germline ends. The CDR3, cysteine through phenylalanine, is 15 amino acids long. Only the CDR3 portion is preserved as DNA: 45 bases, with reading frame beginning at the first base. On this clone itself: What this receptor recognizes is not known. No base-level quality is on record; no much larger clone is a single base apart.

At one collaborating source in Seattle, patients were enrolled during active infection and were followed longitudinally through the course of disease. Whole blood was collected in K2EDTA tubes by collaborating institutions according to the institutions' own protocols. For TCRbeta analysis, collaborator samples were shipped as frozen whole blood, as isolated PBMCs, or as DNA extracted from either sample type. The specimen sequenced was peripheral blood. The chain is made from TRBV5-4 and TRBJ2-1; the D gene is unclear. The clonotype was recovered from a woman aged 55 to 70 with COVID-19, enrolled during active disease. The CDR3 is CASSLDTSSYNEQFF. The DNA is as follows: TGTGCCAGCAGCCTAGATACCAGCTCCTACAATGAGCAGTTCTTC.